This T cell receptor (beta chain) was profiled in a study of OX40 agonist ivuxolimab in advanced cancers. Describing the broader study: Ivuxolimab, which targeted the costimulatory receptor OX40 (CD134), was an agonistic, fully human IgG2 monoclonal antibody. Intravenous ivuxolimab was administered to patients every 2 weeks at six dose levels: 0.01, 0.1, 0.3, 1.5, 3 and 10 mg/kg. Of the 50 to 55 patients in dose escalation, around 19 had hepatocellular carcinoma, around 15 had melanoma, 9 had renal cell carcinoma and 9 had head and neck cancer. In the dose-escalation cohort, approximately 82% of patients were male, and the mean age was 60 years with a range of about 20 to 79. Prior anti-PD-1, anti-PD-L1 or anti-CTLA-4 therapy was permitted, and approximately 42% of dose-escalation patients had received checkpoint inhibitors. Three dose-escalation patients achieved partial responses, one with hepatocellular carcinoma and two with cutaneous melanoma. Peripheral TCRbeta sequencing was intended to test whether TCR sequence diversity was altered and clonal T-cell expansion was caused by ivuxolimab. The monotherapy dose-escalation portion (N of about 50 patients) of the phase I ivuxolimab trial is reported in the paper. Broader findings and caveats from the paper: Low levels of normalized T-cell clonal expansion were also shown by some nonresponding patients. In the 0.1-3.0 mg/kg groups, partial responders were among the patients with the lowest normalized peripheral clonal expansion, particularly in CD8+ T cells. Antigen specificity was not determined for the clonally expanded peripheral T cells. After ivuxolimab, expanded clones were on average more numerous among CD8+ T cells than among CD4+ T cells. Clonal expansion of both CD4+ and CD8+ blood T cells was observed from baseline to week 6 at doses 0.1 to 3.0 mg/kg.

In regard to this clone: Its recognized antigen is unknown. The sample holds no much larger clone one base away, and base qualities are not on file.

To sequence the TCRbeta CDR3 region, genomic DNA was isolated from the sorted cells. The immunoSEQ Assay was used for sequencing of TCRbeta CDR3 regions. As stored in TCRdb, this immuneACCESS dataset retains in-frame rearrangements with V and J assigned. A fraction of the clones does not appear; measured against another copy, unresolved V genes explain less than half of the discrepancy, and the remainder lacks a known reason. Present in this sample are fewer than 6,500 clones, approximately 72% of which were seen just once. The ten top clones hold 36% of the sample. The germline V gene (reference sequence) sets CDR1 to MNHEY and CDR2 to SMNVEV. From its cysteine to its phenylalanine, the CDR3 spans 13 amino acids. Only the CDR3 region is kept as DNA, spanning 39 bases read in frame from base 1. The V end loses 4 bases and the J end loses 3 bases, and a stretch of 9 bases separates them. Patients with autoimmune disease history or receiving systemic immunosuppression were excluded from the trial. Peripheral blood for TCR sequencing was collected from all dose cohorts at baseline, on cycle 4 day 1, and on cycle 7 day 1. Samples came from an open-label, multicenter, first-in-human phase I dose-escalation trial of ivuxolimab. Adults with locally advanced or metastatic head and neck squamous cell, hepatocellular, melanoma or renal cell carcinoma were enrolled in the trial. Before TCR sequencing, CD4+ T cells and CD8+ T cells were sorted from peripheral blood as separate populations.

The sequences come from CD4+ or CD8+ T cells sorted from blood, collected in a trial of the OX40 agonist ivuxolimab. The receptor was derived from an adult with an advanced solid tumor such as melanoma, head and neck, liver or kidney cancer. The rearranged segments are TRBV27 and TRBJ1-2; the D gene is not confidently resolved. The CDR3 protein sequence reads: CASSSDAYYGYTF. The DNA sequence is TGTGCCAGCAGTTCGGACGCTTACTATGGCTACACCTTC.